Each of the 32 T cell receptor beta chains below was sequenced from the same sample in a study of T cell repertoires in cytomegalovirus infection. No antigen is known for these receptors. One entry per CDR3 protein results from TCRdb running MiXCR on the reads. There are some 920,000 distinct CDR3 sequences in the sample; roughly 30% occur only once, and around an eighth lies in the top ten. Material: cultured CD8+ T cells from PBMCs, obtained from culture after CMV antigen stimulation. The receptors were gathered from a human donor in good health (CMV status not recorded). Some clones in this sample may be carry-over from other donors' samples.

This clonotype turned up a few times. The CDR3 DNA sequence: TGTGCCAGCAGCCCTCGAAGGGGCAACTATGGCTACACCTTC. Protein product: CASSPRRGNYGYTF. The chain recombines TRBV11-2 with TRBJ1-2, with D perhaps TRBD1 (5 bases). V lost 5 bases, J lost 2 bases, and 12 bases lay in between. The CDR3 runs to 14 residues. In germline, CDR1 is SGHAT, CDR2 FQNNGV.

The CDR3 DNA sequence: TGTGCCAGCAGATTTCGACAGGTACCCTCCTATGGCTACACCTTC. Encoded protein: CASRFRQVPSYGYTF. The chain has TRBV2 and TRBJ1-2; D perhaps matches TRBD1 (6 bases). Germline-derived CDR1 and CDR2 are SNHLY and FYNNEI. V dropped 6 bases and J dropped 4 bases, with 18 bases sitting between them. The length of the CDR3 is 15 residues.

This clonotype was counted ten times or more. The genes are TRBV25-1 and TRBJ2-5; 8 positions match TRBD1. J gave up 9 bases and V 3 bases, and 15 bases lay outside the gene matches. The germline V gene encodes CDR1 MGHDK and CDR2 SYGVNS. The CDR3 loop spans 16 amino acids. DNA for the CDR3: TGTGCCAGCAGTGATACCAATGGGGCAGGGGGCCAGGCCCAGTACTTC. Translated: CASSDTNGAGGQAQYF.

This clonotype was seen a few times. This chain links TRBV10-3 with TRBJ2-3; 10 bases align to TRBD2. CDR3 size: 19 residues. CDR1 is ENHRY, CDR2 SYGVKD, per germline. The junction had 9 bases not matched to a gene; V was cut back by 0 bases and J by 0 bases. As DNA, the CDR3 is TGTGCCATCAGTGAGTCTTTAAGAACTAGCGGGGATAGCACAGATACGCAGTATTTT. It codes for CAISESLRTSGDSTDTQYF.

The CDR3 DNA is TGTGCCATCAGTGAGTTTGGCACAGATACGCAGTATTTT. Residues: CAISEFGTDTQYF. The gene calls are TRBV10-3 and TRBJ2-3; no firm D call. Trimming stripped 1 base from V and 1 base from J, with 3 bases between. The CDR3 has 13 residues. The germline gives CDR1 ENHRY, CDR2 SYGVKD.

The chain has TRBV6-5 and TRBJ2-3; TRBD2 matches at 7 bases. The trim removed 2 bases at V and 0 bases at J, leaving 11 bases unmatched. CDR1 MNHEY and CDR2 SVGAGI come from the germline V gene. The CDR3 extends over 18 amino acids. The CDR3 sequence is CASSYGLVGGLSTDTQYF. The CDR3 DNA follows: TGTGCCAGCAGTTACGGGCTAGTGGGGGGGTTAAGCACAGATACGCAGTATTTT.

This chain uses TRBV12-3 or TRBV12-4 with TRBJ2-5; unclear D gene. The CDR3 contains 15 residues. Trimming took off 7 bases at V and 1 base at J, with 16 bases between the two ends. In DNA, the CDR3 is TGTGCCAGCACCGACCACCCGGGTTCCCAAGAGACCCAGTACTTC. Translated: CASTDHPGSQETQYF.

The chain recombines TRBV7-9 with TRBJ2-3; D may be TRBD1 (5 bases). This CDR3 is built from 13 residues. V was shortened by 8 bases and J by 1 base, with 10 bases between the two germline ends. Germline V gene sequence: CDR1 SEHNR, CDR2 FQNEAQ (reference sequence). This CDR3 is CASPQQGTDTQYF. In DNA form, the CDR3 reads TGTGCCAGCCCACAACAGGGCACAGATACGCAGTATTTT.

The chain uses TRBV6-5 and TRBJ1-2; the match to TRBD1 covers 8 bases. CDR1 and CDR2 (germline): MNHEY, SVGAGI. The V segment lost 7 bases and the J segment 2 bases; nucleotides outside the gene matches: 6. The length of the CDR3 is 14 residues. CDR3 in amino acids: CASTPWTGNYGYTF. The CDR3 DNA sequence: TGTGCCAGCACCCCCTGGACAGGGAACTATGGCTACACCTTC.

The chain couples TRBV6-2 or TRBV6-3 to TRBJ2-7; TRBD2 is a possible D gene (5 bases). Germline CDR1 is MNHEY and CDR2 is SVGEGT. V lost 6 bases and J 5 bases, leaving 17 bases between the germline ends. CDR3 length: 14 amino acids. The CDR3 reads CASSLGASWHEQYV. The CDR3 DNA sequence: TGTGCCAGCAGCCTCGGTGCTAGCTGGCACGAGCAGTACGTC.

The chain recombines TRBV7-6 with TRBJ2-7; 11 nucleotides agree with TRBD2. The V gene's germline CDR1 is SGHVS and CDR2 FNYEAQ. This CDR3 is built from 13 residues. V lost 5 bases, J lost 5 bases, and 2 bases stayed unmatched. CDR3 in DNA: TGTGCCAGCAGCACGGGACTAGCGGACGAGCAGTACTTC. Amino acids: CASSTGLADEQYF.

This chain links TRBV10-3 with TRBJ2-5; D perhaps matches TRBD1 (5 bases). The germline V gene has CDR1 ENHRY and CDR2 SYGVKD. This CDR3 has 12 residues. Between the trimmed V and J ends, which lost 2 bases and 5 bases, there was a span of 6 bases. The CDR3 protein is CAISEGAETQYF. The CDR3 coding sequence is TGTGCCATCAGTGAGGGGGCGGAGACCCAGTACTTC.

This clonotype was recorded at least ten times. The chain recombines TRBV12-3 or TRBV12-4 with TRBJ2-5, with TRBD2 matching over 7 bases. Germline trimming cut 7 bases from V and 5 bases from J; bases unmatched to any gene: 10. The CDR3 loop spans 14 amino acids. The CDR3 nucleotides are TGTGCCAGCACCGTAGGGTGGGAGGGGGAGACCCAGTACTTC. Translation gives CASTVGWEGETQYF.

This clonotype was observed once. The genes are TRBV12-3 or TRBV12-4 and TRBJ2-3, with 13 bases lining up with TRBD2. This CDR3 has 18 residues. V trimming: 5 bases; J trimming: 4 bases; junction bases outside the gene matches: 12. CDR3 DNA sequence: TGTGCCAGCAGTGCAACTAGCGGGGGGGCCAGTCCCCCAGATACGCAGTATTTT. Translation: CASSATSGGASPPDTQYF.

The table lists this clonotype with many counts. The chain carries TRBV7-9 and TRBJ2-4; 7 nucleotides line up with TRBD1. Germline trimming cut 6 bases from V and 0 bases from J; bases unmatched to any gene: 11. This CDR3 region has 17 residues. The V gene's germline CDR1 is SEHNR and CDR2 FQNEAQ (reference sequence). The CDR3 bases are TGTGCCAGCAGTTACCTACAGGGGACCCCAGCCAAAAACATTCAGTACTTC. This encodes CASSYLQGTPAKNIQYF.

This clonotype was observed once. The genes are TRBV12-3 or TRBV12-4 and TRBJ1-1; D may be TRBD1 (6 bases). The CDR3 sequence is 15 residues long. V was clipped by 7 bases and J by 1 base, with 16 bases between them. The CDR3 bases are TGTGCCAGCACCGCGGACAGTGCTTGGAACACTGAAGCTTTCTTT. Translating it yields CASTADSAWNTEAFF.

In regard to this clonotype: A read error may explain this, as a much larger clone is one base away. V gene TRBV5-3 combines with J gene TRBJ1-2; D possibly corresponds to TRBD1 (6 bases). TRBV5-3 is an ORF, and what it does is uncertain. The CDR3 extends over 14 amino acids. V lost 8 bases and J lost 4, with 18 bases in between. This chain's CDR3 is CASSPGAGVYGYTF. The CDR3 bases are TGTGCCAGCAGCCCAGGGGCAGGGGTCTATGGCTACACCTTC.

This clonotype was seen only a few times. This may come from a read error, since a much larger clone is one base off. This chain uses TRBV7-9 with TRBJ2-6; D gene ambiguous. The CDR3 is 14 residues long. Deletions cut 5 bases from V and 0 bases from J, with 5 bases between. Germline V gene data show CDR1 as SEHNR and CDR2 as FQNEAQ (reference sequence). CDR3: CASSPNSGANVLTF. In DNA, the CDR3 is TGTGCCAGCAGCCCAAACTCTGGGGCCAACGTCCTGACTTTC.

Concerning this clonotype itself: Germline is not matched at one junction end, which may reflect a read error. The CDR3 loop reads CASSDLAFPNYGYTF. The DNA of the CDR3 is TGTGCCAGCAGCGACTTGGCCTTTCCGAACTATGGCTACACCTTC. The chain joins TRBV6-4 to TRBJ1-2; D is undetermined. The CDR3 is 15 residues long. Germline V gene sequence: CDR1 MRHNA, CDR2 SNTAGT.

This clonotype has a count of ten or more. The rearrangement links TRBV7-6 to TRBJ2-2; D might be TRBD1 or TRBD2, each matching 5 bases. The CDR3 has 16 amino acids. Trimming took 0 bases from V and 7 from J, leaving 15 bases between them. Per germline, CDR1 SGHVS and CDR2 FNYEAQ. CDR3 DNA sequence: TGTGCCAGCAGCTTAGCTGGGGCAGATGCGGGCGGGGAGCTGTTTTTT. Its protein product is CASSLAGADAGGELFF.

This chain connects TRBV9 to TRBJ2-3; D is unresolved. Looked up from germline, CDR1 is SGDLS and CDR2 is YYNGEE. The CDR3 contains 18 residues. V was pared by 1 base and J by 1 base, with 19 bases between. CDR3 coding DNA: TGTGCCAGCAGCGTAAACCGCCATACTATTATCGGCACAGATACGCAGTATTTT. Translating it yields CASSVNRHTIIGTDTQYF.

The genes are TRBV6-5 and TRBJ2-3; D uncertain. V shed 0 bases and J shed 4 bases, with 8 bases lying between them. CDR1 and CDR2 (germline): MNHEY, SVGAGI. This CDR3 is 14 amino acids long. In DNA, the CDR3 is TGTGCCAGCAGTTACTCGATAGACCCAGATACGCAGTATTTT. Protein product: CASSYSIDPDTQYF.

The chain uses TRBV3-1 and TRBJ2-7; D is possibly TRBD2 (5 bases). The CDR3 loop spans 14 amino acids. The V end lost 3 bases, the J end lost 0 bases, and 9 bases lay between the germline ends. Germline V gene data show CDR1 as LGHDT and CDR2 as YNNKEL (reference sequence). The CDR3 bases are TGTGCCAGCAGCCATGCCGGGAACTCCTACGAGCAGTACTTC. Its protein is CASSHAGNSYEQYF.

This clonotype appeared a few times. The CDR3 DNA reads as TGTGCCAGCAGTGAACTCCCAGCGGGCACTGAAGCTTTCTTT. This sequence encodes CASSELPAGTEAFF. The chain links TRBV6-1 to TRBJ1-1; D remains ambiguous. CDR3 length: 14 amino acids. CDR1 is MNHNS, CDR2 SASEGT, per germline. Trimming removed 2 bases from V and 4 bases from J, with 11 bases in between.

The gene calls are TRBV7-6 and TRBJ2-7; 11 positions match TRBD2. This CDR3 comprises 15 residues. Germline V lookup: CDR1 SGHVS, CDR2 FNYEAQ. V trimming: 5 bases; J trimming: 0 bases; junction bases outside the gene matches: 3. The CDR3 DNA follows: TGTGCCAGCAGCCAACTAGCGGGGGCCTCCTACGAGCAGTACTTC. Its translation is CASSQLAGASYEQYF.

The gene calls are TRBV2 and TRBJ2-1; 8 bases map to TRBD2. V shed 10 bases and J 3 bases; nucleotides not matched to a gene: 8. This CDR3 is built from 14 residues. Germline V CDR1 and CDR2: SNHLY, FYNNEI. For the CDR3, the DNA is TGTGCCAACTTTCGGGGGGGGTTCTACAATGAGCAGTTCTTC. This sequence encodes CANFRGGFYNEQFF.

This sequence joins TRBV7-9 and TRBJ2-1; 13 bases align to TRBD2. Germline V gene data show CDR1 as SEHNR and CDR2 as FQNEAQ (reference sequence). V gave up 7 bases and J gave up 10 bases; unmatched junction bases: 13. This CDR3 has 16 residues. The CDR3 DNA reads as TGTGCCAGCAATAGACCGGGACTAGCGGGACCCGTGGAGCAGTTCTTC. Its protein is CASNRPGLAGPVEQFF.

Remarks on this clonotype: The conserved final phenylalanine or tryptophan is absent from the CDR3, which likely points to a read error. The chain combines TRBV19 with TRBJ2-1; TRBD2 aligns across 7 bases. The CDR3 is 15 amino acids. Germline V gives CDR1 LNHDA, CDR2 SQIVND (reference sequence). With 3 bases clipped from V and 5 bases from J, the junction kept 7 bases outside the gene matches. CDR3: CASSILAGEHNEQFS. The CDR3 coding sequence is TGTGCCAGTAGTATTCTGGCGGGGGAGCACAATGAGCAGTTCTCC.

In its sample, this clonotype was seen a few times. The chain recombines TRBV7-9 with TRBJ1-1; D is unresolved. The V gene's germline CDR1 is SEHNR and CDR2 FQNEAQ (reference sequence). V was pared by 4 bases and J by 5 bases, with 23 bases between. This CDR3 comprises 17 residues. CDR3 in DNA: TGTGCCAGCAGCTCCCACAGATACCTTGATGATGGGACTGAAGCTTTCTTT. Its protein is CASSSHRYLDDGTEAFF.

V is TRBV6-2 or TRBV6-3 and J is TRBJ1-2; a weak D match, TRBD1 (6 bases). This CDR3 contains 16 residues. Trimming removed 5 bases from V and 3 bases from J, with 19 bases in between. Germline lookup yields CDR1 MNHEY and CDR2 SVGEGT. Written as DNA, the CDR3 is TGTGCCAGCAGTCTCGACGGGGGGCGCGGTGACTATGGCTACACCTTC. Protein: CASSLDGGRGDYGYTF.

The table lists this clonotype with a few counts. This chain joins TRBV6-6 and TRBJ2-5; perhaps TRBD1 as D (5 bases). Germline V CDR1 and CDR2: MNHNY, SVGAGI (reference sequence). The CDR3 loop spans 13 amino acids. The germline V and J ends were trimmed by 6 bases and 3 bases, with 11 bases remaining between them. CDR3 nucleotide sequence: TGTGCCAGCAGATCAGTCAGGGAAGAGACCCAGTACTTC. It encodes CASRSVREETQYF.

This clonotype showed up just a few times. The CDR3 here is CSVPGTGNGYTF. CDR3 sequence (DNA): TGCAGCGTGCCCGGGACAGGGAATGGCTACACCTTC. The chain employs TRBV29-1 and TRBJ1-2; 9 bases line up with TRBD1. V dropped 6 bases and J dropped 6; count of bases not matched to a gene: 5. CDR3 size: 12 residues. CDR1 and CDR2 (germline): SQVTM, ANQGSEA.